This TCR beta chain was recorded in a study of molecular identifiers for immune sequencing clone quantification (dated by TCRdb to the late 2010s). About the study as a whole: For a replicate experiment, the RNA from either approximately 20,000 or 100,000 naive CD8 T cells was divided into five aliquots, and four of those aliquots went on to sequencing. The study was a methods study using CD8 T cells to benchmark molecular-identifier clustering-based TCR repertoire sequencing (MIDCIRS) and TCR RNA copy counting. Points the paper makes about the study in general: Highly expanded clone sizes could be underestimated if identical TCR molecules share a barcode. Modeling estimated 2.5 to 3.5 recovered TCR RNA copies per cell, compared with about 10 by digital PCR, which implies about 30% capture efficiency. When barcode sub-clustering was left out, chimeric consensus sequences inflated TCR diversity, with chimeras reaching as high as 47%. Naive libraries contained spiked-in Jurkat TCR RNA (10 copies' worth), which is not part of the donor repertoire. In CMV-specific effector cells, clones with more than 20 RNA copies accounted for over 99% of molecules, whereas in naive cells such clones accounted for under 1%. A single cell's worth of spiked-in Jurkat TCR RNA was reported detectable even among 850,000 to 1,000,000 naive CD8 T cells.

Library method: PCR. The sequencer listed for this sample is Illumina HiSeq 4000. Preparation of bulk TCR libraries followed a previously described approach, with the TCR primers listed in Table S5. The Qiagen AllPrep DNA/RNA kit was used to purify total RNA. Before analysis, reads from multiple sequencing runs of the same library were pooled. As for the original processing: Only reads with exact TCR constant sequence were kept, trimmed to 150 nt, and grouped by their 12-nt molecular barcodes. Reads inside each barcode group were sub-clustered using a 15% Levenshtein threshold, and a quality-weighted consensus sequence was constructed for each RNA molecule. Non-functional sequences were filtered out, along with any lower-count sequence sitting one edit away from another sequence. Based on fitting two negative binomial distributions, any barcode sub-cluster with under 20% of the maximum read count was discarded. Starting from the raw public reads, TCRdb applied fastp trimming at Q25, assembled clones with MiXCR and retained in-frame beta chains. Every entry covers one CDR3 protein and lists the most common genes and DNA from its rows. These V and J calls derive from TCRdb rather than the authors' analysis. The table for this sample lists about 36,000 distinct CDR3 sequences; approximately 19% of them were counted only once. Approximately 1.1% of the sample is taken by the ten largest.

Including both end residues, the CDR3 is 13 amino acids long. Only the CDR3 region is kept as DNA, spanning 39 bases read in frame from base 1. V drops 11 bases and J drops 4 bases, leaving 17 bases in between. From the germline V gene, CDR1 is MNHEY and CDR2 is SVGAGI. Libraries of naive CD8 T cells were generated from roughly 18,000 to 920,000 sorted cells, with 10%, 30% or 50% of the purified RNA used. On a BD FACSAria II, naive CD8 T cells were FACS-sorted as CD8+CD4-CCR7+CD45RA+ and collected into RLT Plus buffer. To test detection sensitivity, Jurkat RNA equivalent to ten TCR copies was spiked into samples of about 18,000-1,000,000 naive CD8 T cells. Enrichment of CD8 T cells was performed with RosetteSep CD8+ T Cell Enrichment Cocktail and Ficoll-Paque, after which ACK red cell lysis was carried out. This clonotype was recorded once. It lacks a known antigen. Since a much larger clone is just one base distant, this may be a read error. Because it lacks the conserved phenylalanine or tryptophan at the end, this CDR3 is likely a read error.

Specimen: naive CD8+ T cells from blood, with Jurkat cell RNA spiked in. The sample's cell subset or site label, decoded: FACS-sorted CD8+CD4-CCR7+CD45RA+ naive T cells. The chain was built from TRBV6-5 and TRBJ1-1, and possibly TRBD1, on 6 matching bases. The receptor was derived from a human donor in good health. Some libraries in this study had Jurkat cell RNA spiked in. The CDR3 region has the sequence CAATHGGGTEAFL. The bases read TGTGCCGCAACCCACGGGGGCGGCACTGAAGCTTTCCTT.